This T cell receptor (beta chain) was identified during a study of early T cells in non-severe SARS-CoV-2 infection. For the study at large: Sequencing targeted bulk RNA from unsorted whole blood, leaving chains unpaired. The study's findings and limits: Anti-spike CD8 responses were favored in VDJdb matching, and private and CD4 specificities were missed.

In this sample, this clonotype turned up many times. Its target is unknown. Each cDNA molecule carried a unique molecular identifier. TCRdb itself ran the 5' RACE reads through MiXCR, one entry per CDR3 protein. The repertoire includes about 60,000 distinct CDR3 sequences, 5.6% of them detected once, and approximately 6.3% sits in the top ten. V shed 5 bases and J shed 0 bases, with 12 bases lying between them. Germline CDR1 reads SGHAT; CDR2 reads FQDESV (reference sequence). This CDR3 spans 15 amino acids. The sequenced material came from whole blood. This rearrangement joins TRBV11-1 to TRBJ2-3, with a weak D call TRBD1 (5 bases). The receptor was derived from an adult who was a healthcare worker with PCR-confirmed SARS-CoV-2 infection or an uninfected control (not recorded which). CDR3 DNA sequence: TGTGCCAGCAGCCGACAGAGCTTGAGCACAGATACGCAGTATTTT. Translated, it gives CASSRQSLSTDTQYF.